This TCR beta chain appears in the sequencing data of a study of cytomegalovirus exposure and HLA in healthy donors. Study-wide results and caveats: The only immune exposure information that was available was CMV serostatus. Researchers reportedly found TCR beta sequences accurately predicted most subjects' HLA-A and HLA-B alleles.

The germline V and J ends were trimmed by 0 bases and 10 bases, with 13 bases remaining between them. Per germline, CDR1 SEHNR and CDR2 FQNEAQ (reference sequence). This CDR3 has 14 residues. Sampled while nominally healthy, donors likely had unrecorded immune exposures. Details on this clone: Its antigen is undetermined.

Primers included in the PCR were 60 Vbeta and 13 Jbeta primers. TCRdb's table, derived via immunoSEQ multiplex PCR, lists solely in-frame clones and lacks some. The profile shows 120,000 or so clones, more than 75% of them singletons. The clonotype comes from a young man in good health and CMV-seropositive. What was sequenced was PBMCs. This chain links TRBV7-9 with TRBJ2-1; a possible D gene is TRBD2 (6 bases). The CDR3 DNA reads TGTGCCAGCAGCTTAGCGGGAGGCAACCGAGAGCAGTTCTTC. It encodes CASSLAGGNREQFF.